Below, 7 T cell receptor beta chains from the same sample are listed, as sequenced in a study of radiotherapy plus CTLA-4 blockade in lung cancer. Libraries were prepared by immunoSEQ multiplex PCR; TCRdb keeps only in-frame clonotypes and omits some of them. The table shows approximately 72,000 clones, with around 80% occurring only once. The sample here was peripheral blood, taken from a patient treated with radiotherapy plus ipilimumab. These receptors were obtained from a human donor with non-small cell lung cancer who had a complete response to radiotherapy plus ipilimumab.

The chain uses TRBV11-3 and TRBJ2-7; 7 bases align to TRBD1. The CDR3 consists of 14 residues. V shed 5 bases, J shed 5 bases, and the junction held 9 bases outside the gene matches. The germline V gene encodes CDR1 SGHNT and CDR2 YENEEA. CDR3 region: CASSHTDRDDEQYV. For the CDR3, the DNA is TGTGCCAGCAGCCACACCGACAGGGACGACGAGCAGTACGTC.

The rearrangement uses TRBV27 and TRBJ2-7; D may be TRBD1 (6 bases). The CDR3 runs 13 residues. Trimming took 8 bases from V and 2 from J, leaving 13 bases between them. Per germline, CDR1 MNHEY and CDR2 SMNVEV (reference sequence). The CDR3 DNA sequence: TGTGCCAGCGGGCGGACAGCCACCTACGAGCAGTACGTC. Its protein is CASGRTATYEQYV.

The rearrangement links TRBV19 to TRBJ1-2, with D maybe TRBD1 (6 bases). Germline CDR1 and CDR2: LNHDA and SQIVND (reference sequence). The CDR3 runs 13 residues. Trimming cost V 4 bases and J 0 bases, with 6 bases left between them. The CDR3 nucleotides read TGTGCCAGTAGTAGGACAGCTAACTATGGCTACACCTTC. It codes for CASSRTANYGYTF.

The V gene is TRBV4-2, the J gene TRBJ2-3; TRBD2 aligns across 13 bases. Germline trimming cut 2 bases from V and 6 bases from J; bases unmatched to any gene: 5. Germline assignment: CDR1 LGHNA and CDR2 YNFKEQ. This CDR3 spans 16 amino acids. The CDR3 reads CASSQRGTSGMDTQYF. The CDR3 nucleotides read TGTGCCAGCAGCCAAAGGGGGACTAGCGGGATGGATACGCAGTATTTT.

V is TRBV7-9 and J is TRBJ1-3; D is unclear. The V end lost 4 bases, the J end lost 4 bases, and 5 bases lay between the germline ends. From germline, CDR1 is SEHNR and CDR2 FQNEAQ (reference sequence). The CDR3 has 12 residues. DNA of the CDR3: TGTGCCAGCAGCTCAACCGGAAACACCATATATTTT. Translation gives CASSSTGNTIYF.

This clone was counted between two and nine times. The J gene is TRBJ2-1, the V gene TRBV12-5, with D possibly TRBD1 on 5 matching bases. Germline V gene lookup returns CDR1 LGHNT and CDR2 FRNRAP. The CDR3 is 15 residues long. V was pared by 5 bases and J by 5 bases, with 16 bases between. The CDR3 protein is CASGTPGRADNEQFF. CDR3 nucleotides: TGTGCTAGTGGTACCCCGGGCAGGGCGGACAATGAGCAGTTCTTC.

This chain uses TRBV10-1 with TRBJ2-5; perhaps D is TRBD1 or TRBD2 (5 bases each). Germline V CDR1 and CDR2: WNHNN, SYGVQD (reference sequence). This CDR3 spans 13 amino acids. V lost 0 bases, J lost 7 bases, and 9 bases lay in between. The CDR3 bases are TGCGCCAGCAGTGAGTCGATTGGGGGGACCCAGTACTTC. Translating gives CASSESIGGTQYF.